The following is a T cell receptor beta chain sequence with its context. Its antigen remains unknown. The data were taken from a study of blood T cells in healthy people across ages. Findings of the study overall: Conclusively comparing naive with antigen-experienced cells was impossible with unsorted PBMCs. Diversity estimates drawn from one million T cells were deemed underestimates.

A second PCR, run for about 7 to 12 cycles, used a sample-barcoded 5' primer plus a J-beta primer mix. TCRdb passed the 5' RACE reads through MiXCR, listing each CDR3 protein once. The sample carries hundreds of thousands of distinct CDR3 sequences, about 61% recorded once. This CDR3 comprises 15 residues. Germline loops: CDR1 MRHNA, CDR2 SNTAGT. V lost 2 bases to trimming and J lost 6 bases; unmatched junction nucleotides: 7. Isolating PBMCs gave at least 7 million of these cells per sample. V is TRBV6-4 and J is TRBJ2-3; TRBD2 aligns across 8 bases. The origin of this receptor is a man between 35 and 55 years old in good health. Sequencing used blood. The DNA for the CDR3 is TGTGCCAGCAGTGACGTGACGGGAGGGTCGGATACGCAGTATTTT. Translating gives CASSDVTGGSDTQYF.